This T cell receptor beta chain was found in a study of blood T cell repertoires in COVID-19. Sequencing used immunoSEQ multiplex PCR; TCRdb keeps in-frame clones, though not all of them. Among 200,000 to 300,000 clones listed, 87% were seen once. V lost 0 bases and J lost 0, with 3 bases in between. The CDR3 contains 13 residues. In germline, CDR1 is SGHNT, CDR2 YYREEE (reference sequence). Note on this clone: The sample holds other DNA sequences that translate to the same CDR3.

Material for sequencing was peripheral blood. This receptor was identified in a man aged 18 to 35 with active or convalescent COVID-19. This chain connects TRBV5-4 to TRBJ1-1; D gene uncertain. The CDR3 sequence: CASSLAVNTEAFF. For the CDR3, the DNA is TGTGCCAGCAGCTTGGCGGTGAACACTGAAGCTTTCTTT.